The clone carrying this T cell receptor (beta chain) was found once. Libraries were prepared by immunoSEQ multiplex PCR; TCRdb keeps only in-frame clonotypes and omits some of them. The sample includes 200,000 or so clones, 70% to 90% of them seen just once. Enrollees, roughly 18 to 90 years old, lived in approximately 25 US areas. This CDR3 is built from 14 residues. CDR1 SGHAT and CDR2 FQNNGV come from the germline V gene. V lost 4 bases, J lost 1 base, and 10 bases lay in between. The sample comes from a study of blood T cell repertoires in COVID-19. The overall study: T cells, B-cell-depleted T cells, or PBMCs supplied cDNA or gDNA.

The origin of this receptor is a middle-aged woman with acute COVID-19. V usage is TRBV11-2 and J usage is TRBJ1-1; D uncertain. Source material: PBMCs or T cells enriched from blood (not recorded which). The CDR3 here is CASSSQLANTEAFF. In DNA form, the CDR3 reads TGTGCCAGCAGCTCTCAGTTGGCGAACACTGAAGCTTTCTTT.